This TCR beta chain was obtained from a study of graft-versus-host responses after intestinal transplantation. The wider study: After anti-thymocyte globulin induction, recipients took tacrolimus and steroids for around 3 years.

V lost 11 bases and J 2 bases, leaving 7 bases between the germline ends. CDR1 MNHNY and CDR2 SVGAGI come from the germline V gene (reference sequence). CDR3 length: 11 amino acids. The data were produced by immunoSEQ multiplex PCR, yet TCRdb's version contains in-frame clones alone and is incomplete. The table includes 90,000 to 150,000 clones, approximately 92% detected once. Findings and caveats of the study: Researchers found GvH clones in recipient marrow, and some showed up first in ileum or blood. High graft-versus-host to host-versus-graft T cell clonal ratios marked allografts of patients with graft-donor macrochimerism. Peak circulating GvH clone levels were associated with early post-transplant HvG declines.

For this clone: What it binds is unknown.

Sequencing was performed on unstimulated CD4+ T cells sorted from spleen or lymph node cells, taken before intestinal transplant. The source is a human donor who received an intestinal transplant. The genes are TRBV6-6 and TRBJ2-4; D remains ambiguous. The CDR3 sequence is CASRTKNIQYF. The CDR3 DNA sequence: TGTGCCTCCAGGACCAAAAACATTCAGTACTTC.